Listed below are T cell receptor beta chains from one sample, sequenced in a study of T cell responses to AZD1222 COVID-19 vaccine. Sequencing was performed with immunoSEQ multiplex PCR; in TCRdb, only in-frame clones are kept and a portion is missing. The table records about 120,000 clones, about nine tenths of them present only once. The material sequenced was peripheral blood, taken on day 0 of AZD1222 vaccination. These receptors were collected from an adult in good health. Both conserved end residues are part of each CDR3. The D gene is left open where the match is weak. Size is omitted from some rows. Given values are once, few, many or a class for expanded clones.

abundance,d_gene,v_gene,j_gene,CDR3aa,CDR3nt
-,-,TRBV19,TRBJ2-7,CASSIAKSSSYEQYF,TGTGCCAGTAGTATTGCCAAGTCCTCCTCCTACGAGCAGTACTTC
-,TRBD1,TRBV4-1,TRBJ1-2,CASSQVFRGRSYGYTF,TGCGCCAGCAGCCAAGTGTTCAGGGGGAGAAGCTATGGCTACACCTTC
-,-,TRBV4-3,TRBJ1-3,CASSQPTFEAGNTIYF,TGCGCCAGCAGCCAACCCACCTTTGAGGCTGGAAACACCATATATTTT
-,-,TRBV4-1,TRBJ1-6,CASSQELRSYNSPLHF,TGCGCCAGCAGCCAAGAACTCCGATCCTATAATTCACCCCTCCACTTT
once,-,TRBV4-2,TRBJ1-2,CASSQGEASNYGYTF,TGTGCCAGCAGCCAAGGGGAGGCTTCTAACTATGGCTACACCTTC
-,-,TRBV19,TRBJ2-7,CASNPLRYEQYF,TGTGCCAGTAATCCACTTAGGTACGAGCAGTACTTC
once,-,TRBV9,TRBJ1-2,CASRGAGGYTF,TGTGCCAGCAGGGGGGCAGGTGGCTACACCTTC
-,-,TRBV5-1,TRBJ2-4,CASSLDRAIAKNIQYF,TGCGCCAGCAGCTTGGACAGGGCTATCGCCAAAAACATTCAGTACTTC
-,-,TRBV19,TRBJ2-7,CASSSSGEYEQYF,TGTGCCAGTAGTAGCAGTGGGGAATACGAGCAGTACTTC
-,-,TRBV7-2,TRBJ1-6,CASSLGRDSPLHF,TGTGCCAGCAGCTTAGGCCGGGATTCACCCCTCCACTTT
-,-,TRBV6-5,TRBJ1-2,CASIGQTNYGYTF,TGTGCCAGCATCGGGCAGACTAACTATGGCTACACCTTC
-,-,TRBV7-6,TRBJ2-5,CASSLEGRRDPQETQYF,TGTGCCAGCAGCTTAGAAGGACGCCGGGACCCACAAGAGACCCAGTACTTC
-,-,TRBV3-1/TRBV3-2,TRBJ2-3,CASSQDPAWGESSSSTDTQYF,TGTGCCAGCAGCCAAGATCCGGCCTGGGGTGAATCCTCCAGTAGCACAGATACGCAGTATTTT
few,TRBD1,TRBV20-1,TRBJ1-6,CSASQPRQGTSSYNSPLHF,TGCAGTGCTAGTCAGCCGAGACAGGGAACAAGCTCCTATAATTCACCCCTCCACTTT
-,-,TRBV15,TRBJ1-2,CATSRAVNSFNYGYTF,TGTGCCACCAGCAGAGCTGTGAACAGCTTTAACTATGGCTACACCTTC
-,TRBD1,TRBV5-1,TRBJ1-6,CASSLTPGTDNSPLHF,TGCGCCAGCAGCTTGACCCCCGGGACAGATAATTCACCCCTCCACTTT
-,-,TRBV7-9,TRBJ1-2,CASSLDVTAYGYTF,TGTGCCAGCAGCTTAGACGTGACAGCTTATGGCTACACCTTC
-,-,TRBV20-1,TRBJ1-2,CSARRNGYTF,TGCAGTGCTAGGAGAAATGGCTACACCTTC
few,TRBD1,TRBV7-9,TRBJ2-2,CASSPPYRDSTGELFF,TGTGCCAGCAGCCCACCCTACCGGGACAGCACCGGGGAGCTGTTTTTT
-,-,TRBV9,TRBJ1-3,CASSEGPAGNTIYF,TGTGCCAGCAGCGAGGGACCCGCGGGAAACACCATATATTTT
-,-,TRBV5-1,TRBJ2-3,CASSLNELAGEIGDTQYF,TGCGCCAGCAGCTTGAACGAATTGGCAGGGGAGATCGGAGATACGCAGTATTTT
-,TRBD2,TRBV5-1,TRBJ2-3,CASRLAGGTDTQYF,TGCGCCAGCAGGTTAGCGGGGGGTACAGATACGCAGTATTTT
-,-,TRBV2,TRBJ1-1,CASSENSGRAFF,TGTGCCAGCAGTGAAAACAGTGGACGGGCTTTCTTT